Reported below is one T cell receptor (beta chain). The antigen remains unidentified. Germline is not matched at one junction end, which may reflect a read error. The CDR3 contains 13 residues. CDR1 is SGHAT, CDR2 FQDESV, per germline (reference sequence). Each CDR3 protein gets one entry after TCRdb re-called the reads with MiXCR. Found here are about 770,000 distinct CDR3 sequences, around 29% of them singletons; the top ten hold about 12%. The data were obtained in a study of T cell repertoires in cytomegalovirus infection. Study context: CMV epitopes in the study were HLA-C-restricted (recently identified) and HLA-B-restricted (well studied). Matching HLA type and CMV infection were both indicated by public TCR beta signatures. Findings and limits, study-wide: Carriers of CMV and the relevant HLA type were discriminated by public TCR beta frequency. HLA-C-restricted CMV-specific TCR beta clonotypes were dominant in the ex vivo response.

The rearrangement links TRBV11-1 to TRBJ1-2, with no clear D. The source is a human donor in good health (CMV status not recorded). Some clones in this sample may be carry-over from other donors' samples. Source: cultured CD8+ T cells from PBMCs, taken from culture after CMV antigen stimulation. The CDR3 sequence is CASSPRKTEGYAF. The CDR3 DNA reads as TGTGCCAGCAGCCCCCGGAAGACGGAAGGCTACGCCTTC.